The 10 T cell receptor beta chains given below trace back to one sample, sequenced in a study of long-term antiretroviral therapy in people with HIV. Investigators performed immunoSEQ version v3.0 at survey level. Assay: immunoSEQ multiplex PCR; the TCRdb copy retains only in-frame clones and omits some. Among tens of thousands of clones listed, 86% were seen once. The sequenced sample was unsorted PBMCs, obtained 0.1 years before starting antiretroviral therapy. These receptors were taken from a woman aged 45-59 years with HIV.

V usage is TRBV7-9 and J usage is TRBJ1-5, with D uncertain. The germline V gene encodes CDR1 SEHNR and CDR2 FQNEAQ (reference sequence). Trimming removed 3 bases from V and 4 bases from J, with 4 bases in between. This CDR3 has 12 residues. The DNA of the CDR3 is TGTGCCAGCAGCTTTCCTAATCAGCCCCAGCATTTT. Its protein is CASSFPNQPQHF.

The genes are TRBV7-6 and TRBJ2-1, with TRBD2 matching over 8 bases. The germline CDR1 and CDR2 sequences are SGHVS and FNYEAQ. The CDR3 is 15 residues long. V was pared by 1 base and J by 5 bases, with 4 bases of the junction left unmatched. The CDR3 DNA sequence: TGTGCCAGCAGCTTAGGGGCGGGGGGAAACAATGAGCAGTTCTTC. It translates to CASSLGAGGNNEQFF.

V and J are TRBV9 and TRBJ1-1; D unresolved. V was cut by 0 bases and J by 3 bases, with 6 bases left in between. The CDR3 length is 13 residues. Looked up from germline, CDR1 is SGDLS and CDR2 is YYNGEE. The CDR3 region is CASSVDVYTEAFF. The CDR3 nucleotides are TGTGCCAGCAGCGTAGATGTTTACACTGAAGCTTTCTTT.

The CDR3 nucleotides read TGTGCCAGCAGCTCTCCGGGACAGAGCTACAATGAGCAGTTCTTC. This encodes CASSSPGQSYNEQFF. The V call is TRBV7-3, the J call TRBJ2-1, with 7 bases aligning to TRBD1. The germline V gene encodes CDR1 SGHTA and CDR2 FQGTGA. With 4 bases clipped from V and 3 bases from J, the junction kept 6 bases outside the gene matches. There are 15 residues in the CDR3.

V gene TRBV7-2 combines with J gene TRBJ2-5, with 9 bases identical to TRBD2. Per the germline V gene, CDR1 is SGHTA and CDR2 is FQGNSA. The V and J ends lost 5 bases and 5 bases, in that order; junction bases with no gene match: 9. The CDR3 sequence is 15 residues long. The CDR3 sequence: CASSPSGGRGETQYF. For the CDR3, the DNA is TGTGCCAGCAGCCCCAGCGGGGGGCGGGGGGAGACCCAGTACTTC.

The rearrangement joins TRBV4-1 to TRBJ2-5; D uncertain. V lost 4 bases to trimming and J lost 0 bases, with 18 bases between them. This CDR3 contains 17 residues. Germline CDR1 and CDR2: MGHRA and YSYEKL. As DNA, the CDR3 is TGCGCCAGCAGCCGCGCCGAAAGGGATAACTACCAAGAGACCCAGTACTTC. The encoded protein is CASSRAERDNYQETQYF.

V and J are TRBV5-4 and TRBJ1-6, with D possibly TRBD1 on 6 matching bases. The CDR3 is made up of 16 amino acids. Per the germline V gene, CDR1 is SGHNT and CDR2 is YYREEE (reference sequence). V lost 4 bases, J lost 9 bases, and 20 bases lay in between. The CDR3 is CASSQGDRGGLSPLHF. The CDR3 nucleotides are TGTGCCAGCAGCCAGGGAGACAGAGGGGGGCTTTCACCCCTCCACTTT.

This chain joins TRBV28 and TRBJ1-1; D ambiguous. Looked up from germline, CDR1 is MDHEN and CDR2 is SYDVKM. V lost 6 bases and J 1 base, leaving 9 bases between the germline ends. The length of the CDR3 is 13 residues. The CDR3 region has the DNA TGTGCCAGCAGCTTCTTCTCGAACACTGAAGCTTTCTTT. Translated: CASSFFSNTEAFF.

This clone has a single count. The chain couples TRBV12-5 to TRBJ2-7, with 7 positions matching TRBD1. CDR3 length: 15 amino acids. The V segment lost 1 base and the J segment 7 bases; nucleotides outside the gene matches: 10. The V gene's germline CDR1 is LGHNT and CDR2 FRNRAP. CDR3 sequence (DNA): TGTGCTAGTGGTTTGGCGAGGGGGCTCGTCGGAGAGCAGTACTTC. It specifies CASGLARGLVGEQYF.

This chain links TRBV10-3 with TRBJ2-2; 7 bases line up with TRBD1. CDR3 length: 16 amino acids. The trim removed 3 bases at V and 0 bases at J, leaving 4 bases unmatched. Per germline, CDR1 ENHRY and CDR2 SYGVKD. CDR3 nucleotide sequence: TGTGCCATCAGTGACCGGGGACAGACGAACACCGGGGAGCTGTTTTTT. Translation gives CAISDRGQTNTGELFF.